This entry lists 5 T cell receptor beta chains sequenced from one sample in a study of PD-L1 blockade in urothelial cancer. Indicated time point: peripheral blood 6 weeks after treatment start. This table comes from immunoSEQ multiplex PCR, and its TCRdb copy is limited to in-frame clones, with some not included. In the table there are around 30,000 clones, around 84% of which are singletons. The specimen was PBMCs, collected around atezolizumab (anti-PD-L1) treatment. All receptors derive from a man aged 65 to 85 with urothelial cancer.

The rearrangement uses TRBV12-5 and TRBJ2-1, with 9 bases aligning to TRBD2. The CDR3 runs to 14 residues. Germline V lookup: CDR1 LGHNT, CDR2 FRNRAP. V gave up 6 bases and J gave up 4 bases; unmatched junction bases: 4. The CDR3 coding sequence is TGTGCTAGTGGGACTAGCGGTTTTTACAATGAGCAGTTCTTC. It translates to CASGTSGFYNEQFF.

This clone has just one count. The CDR3 sequence: CASSLSGGENQPQHF. CDR3 nucleotide sequence: TGTGCCAGCAGCCTTAGCGGAGGGGAAAATCAGCCCCAGCATTTT. The chain combines TRBV7-2 with TRBJ1-5; weak D call: TRBD1 (5 bases). V was trimmed by 5 bases and J by 4 bases, leaving 15 bases between them. Germline CDR1 is SGHTA and CDR2 is FQGNSA. The CDR3 is 15 amino acids.

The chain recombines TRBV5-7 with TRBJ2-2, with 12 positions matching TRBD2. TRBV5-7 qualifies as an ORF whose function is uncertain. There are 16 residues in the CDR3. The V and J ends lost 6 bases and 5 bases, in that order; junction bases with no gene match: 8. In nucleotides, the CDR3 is TGTGCCAGCAACGGCGCCCTAGCGGGAGGGACCGGGGAGCTGTTTTTT. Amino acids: CASNGALAGGTGELFF.

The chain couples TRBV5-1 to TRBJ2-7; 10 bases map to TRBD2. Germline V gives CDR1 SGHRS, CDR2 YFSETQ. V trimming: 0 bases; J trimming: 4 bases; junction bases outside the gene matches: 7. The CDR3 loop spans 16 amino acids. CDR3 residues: CASSLGAASGSYEQYF. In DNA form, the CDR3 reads TGCGCCAGCAGCTTGGGGGCGGCTAGCGGGAGTTACGAGCAGTACTTC.

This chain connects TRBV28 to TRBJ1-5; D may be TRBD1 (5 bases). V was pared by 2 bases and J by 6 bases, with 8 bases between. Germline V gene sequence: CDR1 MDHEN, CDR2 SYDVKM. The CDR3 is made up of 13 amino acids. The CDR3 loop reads CASSLGGSQPQHF. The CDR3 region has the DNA TGTGCCAGCAGTTTAGGGGGGAGTCAGCCCCAGCATTTT.